Presented here are 8 T cell receptor beta chains from one specimen sequenced in a study of shared clonotypes between healthy human individuals. Profiled with immunoSEQ multiplex PCR; TCRdb holds only in-frame clones, not every one. Seen here are about 600,000 clones, around three quarters observed once, and the top ten hold around 12%. What was sequenced was PBMCs. Receptors were obtained from a woman in her thirties or forties in good health. Some clones in this sample may be carry-over from other donors' samples.

This clone was detected a few times. The sample contains more than one DNA sequence encoding this CDR3. The V call is TRBV7-3, the J call TRBJ2-3; D gene unclear. The length of the CDR3 is 14 residues. V lost 5 bases and J lost 0, with 9 bases in between. Germline CDR1 is SGHTA and CDR2 is FQGTGA. This chain's CDR3 is CASSPGTSTDTQYF. CDR3 nucleotide sequence: TGTGCCAGCAGCCCCGGTACTAGCACAGATACGCAGTATTTT.

The rearrangement links TRBV9 to TRBJ2-2; D unclear. CDR3 length: 13 amino acids. CDR1 and CDR2 (germline): SGDLS, YYNGEE. V dropped 0 bases and J dropped 7 bases, with 7 bases sitting between them. The CDR3, as DNA: TGTGCCAGCAGCGTAGCGCCTGACGGGGAGCTGTTTTTT. It translates to CASSVAPDGELFF.

The CDR3 DNA is TGTGCCAGCAGCTTGAGGCAGAACACTGAAGCTTTCTTT. Translation: CASSLRQNTEAFF. The chain carries TRBV11-3 and TRBJ1-1; unclear D gene. Germline V lookup: CDR1 SGHNT, CDR2 YENEEA. V gave up 3 bases and J gave up 1 base, with 6 bases separating them. CDR3 length equals 13 residues. The whole variable domain, filled in from reference TRBV11-3 and TRBJ1-1, reads EAGVVQSPRYKIIEKKQPVAFWCNPISGHNTLYWYLQNLGQGPELLIRYENEEAVDDSQLPKDRFSAERLKGVDSTLKIQPAELGDSAVYLCASSLRQNTEAFFGQGTRLTVV.

Note on this clone: A far larger clone lies a single base away; this is likely a read error. Other DNA sequences in this specimen translate into the identical CDR3. The J gene is TRBJ2-2, the V gene TRBV7-7; no firm D call. In germline, CDR1 is SSHAT, CDR2 FNYEAQ (reference sequence). This CDR3 has 12 amino acids. The CDR3 region is CASSSASGELFF. The CDR3 DNA reads TGCGCCAGCAGCTCTGCTTCCGGGGAGCTGTTTTTT.

The V gene is TRBV30, the J gene TRBJ2-2; D uncertain. Trimming left V 8 bases short and J 4 bases short, with 14 bases between. Germline-derived CDR1 and CDR2 are GTSNPN and SVGIG (reference sequence). The CDR3 has 13 residues. The CDR3 DNA reads as TGTGCCGGTGGTCAAGAGGTCACCGGGGAGCTGTTTTTT. Its protein product is CAGGQEVTGELFF.

The gene calls are TRBV5-1 and TRBJ2-3, with no clear D. Germline assignment: CDR1 SGHRS and CDR2 YFSETQ. The CDR3 runs 16 residues. The V end was cut by 2 bases, the J end by 4 bases, with 17 bases between. The DNA of the CDR3 is TGCGCCAGCAGCTTACGCCCGAGTTCTGGCGCAGATACGCAGTATTTT. Translation gives CASSLRPSSGADTQYF.

The chain combines TRBV7-2 with TRBJ2-7; 8 bases match TRBD2. Per germline, CDR1 SGHTA and CDR2 FQGNSA. This CDR3 comprises 15 residues. Trimming cost V 5 bases and J 5 bases; bases outside gene matches: 11. The CDR3 spells CASSPRAGVPHEQYF. The CDR3 region has the DNA TGTGCCAGCAGCCCAAGAGCGGGAGTCCCCCACGAGCAGTACTTC.

For this clone: Being one base from a much bigger clone, this may be a read error. This chain uses TRBV5-4 with TRBJ1-1; 10 nucleotides agree with TRBD1. V shed 1 base and J 4 bases; nucleotides not matched to a gene: 1. The CDR3 runs to 14 residues. The germline gives CDR1 SGHNT, CDR2 YYREEE (reference sequence). CDR3 protein: CASSLRTGGTEAFF. Written as DNA, the CDR3 is TGTGCCAGCAGCTTGAGGACAGGGGGCACTGAAGCTTTCTTT.